These 27 T cell receptor beta chains were sequenced from one sample in a study of cytomegalovirus exposure and HLA in healthy donors. Profiled with immunoSEQ multiplex PCR; TCRdb holds only in-frame clones, not every one. The sample comprises roughly 270,000 clones, roughly 90% of which are singletons, and approximately 0.94% rests with the top ten. The sequenced material came from PBMCs. These receptors were obtained from a woman between 18 and 30 years old in good health and CMV-seronegative.

CDR3 loop: CASAMRADYNEQFF. The CDR3, as DNA: TGTGCCAGCGCCATGCGGGCGGACTACAATGAGCAGTTCTTC. The chain has TRBV6-1 and TRBJ2-1, with D perhaps TRBD2 (5 bases). Germline-derived CDR1 and CDR2 are MNHNS and SASEGT. CDR3 length: 14 residues. V gave up 8 bases and J gave up 3 bases, with 14 bases separating them.

The chain uses TRBV10-2 and TRBJ2-4, with 8 bases aligning to TRBD2. The CDR3 spans 15 residues. The V gene end was trimmed by 7 bases and the J gene end by 0 bases; junction bases not matched to a gene: 5. Germline V gives CDR1 WSHSY, CDR2 SAAADI. The CDR3 sequence is CASTPGGGAKNIQYF. The CDR3 region has the DNA TGCGCCAGCACCCCCGGGGGGGGAGCCAAAAACATTCAGTACTTC.

The chain couples TRBV7-8 to TRBJ1-1, with a weak D call TRBD1 (5 bases). Trimming took 5 bases from V and 5 from J, leaving 18 bases between them. The CDR3 extends over 15 amino acids. Germline-derived CDR1 and CDR2 are SGHVS and FQNEAQ. In nucleotides, the CDR3 is TGTGCCAGCAGCCTCAGTACGGTGGGGGGGACTGAAGCTTTCTTT. This encodes CASSLSTVGGTEAFF. The complete variable domain, with remaining parts taken from reference TRBV7-8 and TRBJ1-1, reads GAGVSQSPRYKVAKRGQDVALRCDPISGHVSLFWYQQALGQGPEFLTYFQNEAQLDKSGLPSDRFFAERPEGSVSTLKIQRTQQEDSAVYLCASSLSTVGGTEAFFGQGTRLTVV.

This clone came up once. The V call is TRBV9, the J call TRBJ1-2, with a weak D call TRBD1 (5 bases). This CDR3 comprises 13 residues. The V gene's germline CDR1 is SGDLS and CDR2 YYNGEE. V was pared by 4 bases and J by 6 bases, with 13 bases between. Here the CDR3 DNA reads TGTGCCAGCAGCCCCGCGCAGGGTCATGGCTACACCTTC. It translates to CASSPAQGHGYTF.

This chain uses TRBV28 with TRBJ2-5, with 7 bases aligning to TRBD1. The germline V gene has CDR1 MDHEN and CDR2 SYDVKM. Losses at the gene ends were 4 bases for V and 5 bases for J; bases not matched to a gene: 13. The CDR3 length is 16 residues. The CDR3 reads CASSSPSRQGTETQYF. Here the CDR3 DNA reads TGTGCCAGCAGTTCTCCTTCCAGACAGGGTACGGAGACCCAGTACTTC.

The chain employs TRBV7-2 and TRBJ2-7; D is unclear. V was shortened by 3 bases and J by 3 bases, with 9 bases between the two germline ends. The CDR3 covers 13 residues. Germline V gene data show CDR1 as SGHTA and CDR2 as FQGNSA. The CDR3 DNA follows: TGTGCCAGCAGCTTTAGTCCCGACTACGAGCAGTACTTC. Protein product: CASSFSPDYEQYF.

The rearrangement joins TRBV13 to TRBJ2-7; maybe TRBD2 (6 bases). The CDR3 loop spans 14 amino acids. Trimming stripped 8 bases from V and 2 bases from J, with 16 bases between. Germline loops: CDR1 PRHDT, CDR2 FYEKMQ (reference sequence). CDR3: CASCPGGSTYEQYF. CDR3 DNA sequence: TGTGCCAGCTGCCCCGGGGGATCCACCTACGAGCAGTACTTC. Based on the CDR3 plus reference TRBV13 and TRBJ2-7, the full variable domain is AAGVIQSPRHLIKEKRETATLKCYPIPRHDTVYWYQQGPGQDPQFLISFYEKMQSDKGSIPDRFSAQQFSDYHSELNMSSLELGDSALYFCASCPGGSTYEQYFGPGTRLTVT.

V and J are TRBV19 and TRBJ2-5, with 8 bases matching TRBD2. After removal of 4 bases from V and 3 bases from J, the junction contained 10 bases not matched to a gene. The CDR3 consists of 16 residues. Germline CDR1 LNHDA, CDR2 SQIVND (reference sequence). The CDR3 region is CASSTQLADQKETQYF. CDR3 sequence (DNA): TGTGCCAGTAGTACACAACTAGCGGACCAAAAAGAGACCCAGTACTTC. Looking up the rest from reference TRBV19 and TRBJ2-5 gives the full variable domain: DGGITQSPKYLFRKEGQNVTLSCEQNLNHDAMYWYRQDPGQGLRLIYYSQIVNDFQKGDIAEGYSVSREKKESFPLTVTSAQKNPTAFYLCASSTQLADQKETQYFGPGTRLLVL.

The chain couples TRBV5-4 to TRBJ2-1; the match to TRBD2 covers 9 bases. The CDR3 has 15 residues. The trim removed 2 bases at V and 3 bases at J, leaving 3 bases unmatched. The germline gives CDR1 SGHNT, CDR2 YYREEE (reference sequence). In DNA, the CDR3 is TGTGCCAGCAGCTTTAGCGGGAGTGACTACAATGAGCAGTTCTTC. It codes for CASSFSGSDYNEQFF.

The gene calls are TRBV4-3 and TRBJ2-4, with 10 bases matching TRBD2. The CDR3 sequence is 18 residues long. From germline, CDR1 is LGHNA and CDR2 YSLEER. Trimming took 0 bases from V and 4 from J; bases not matched to a gene: 9. The CDR3 bases are TGCGCCAGCAGCCAAGATGTCCAGCGGGAGGGTCGAAAAAACATTCAGTACTTC. Protein sequence: CASSQDVQREGRKNIQYF.

The chain joins TRBV7-3 to TRBJ2-1, with 9 bases that match TRBD2. This CDR3 spans 13 amino acids. V trimming: 8 bases; J trimming: 13 bases; junction bases outside the gene matches: 12. Germline V gene lookup returns CDR1 SGHTA and CDR2 FQGTGA. In DNA form, the CDR3 reads TGTGCCAGCCAGCCGGGACTAGCCGGAAATCAGTTCTTC. Translation: CASQPGLAGNQFF.

The chain joins TRBV7-7 to TRBJ2-5; 10 nucleotides match TRBD1. This CDR3 comprises 15 residues. Losses at the gene ends were 4 bases for V and 3 bases for J; bases not matched to a gene: 5. CDR1 is SSHAT and CDR2 is FNYEAQ in the germline V gene (reference sequence). The CDR3 nucleotides read TGTGCCAGCAGCTATAGCGGGACAGGGGAAGAGACCCAGTACTTC. Translation gives CASSYSGTGEETQYF. Variable domain in full (rest from reference TRBV7-7 and TRBJ2-5): GAGVSQSPRYKVTKRGQDVTLRCDPISSHATLYWYQQALGQGPEFLTYFNYEAQPDKSGLPSDRFSAERPEGSISTLTIQRTEQRDSAMYRCASSYSGTGEETQYFGPGTRLLVL.

The chain uses TRBV28 and TRBJ2-7; D not certain. V was clipped by 5 bases and J by 4 bases, with 9 bases between them. CDR3 size: 12 residues. In germline, CDR1 is MDHEN, CDR2 SYDVKM. CDR3 sequence reads: CASSHNPYEQYF. The CDR3 coding sequence is TGTGCCAGCAGTCACAACCCATACGAGCAGTACTTC.

The V and J genes are TRBV7-2 and TRBJ2-5; 10 bases map to TRBD2. Looked up from germline, CDR1 is SGHTA and CDR2 is FQGNSA. This CDR3 has 15 residues. V was clipped by 6 bases and J by 7 bases; unmatched bases: 11. The CDR3 sequence: CASSQTAGGLGTQYF. In DNA form, the CDR3 reads TGTGCCAGCAGTCAGACAGCGGGAGGGTTGGGGACCCAGTACTTC.

The chain joins TRBV6-5 to TRBJ2-3; TRBD1 agrees at 7 bases. J gave up 4 bases and V 2 bases, and 3 bases lay outside the gene matches. The CDR3 length is 14 residues. Germline assignment: CDR1 MNHEY and CDR2 SVGAGI. In DNA, the CDR3 is TGTGCCAGCAGTTACAGGGGGCGGGCAGATACGCAGTATTTT. This codes for CASSYRGRADTQYF.

In DNA, the CDR3 is TGCGCCAGCAGCACTTACGATTACTCTGGAAACACCATATATTTT. Its translation is CASSTYDYSGNTIYF. The chain couples TRBV4-3 to TRBJ1-3; D call uncertain. Trimming took off 5 bases at V and 0 bases at J, with 11 bases between the two ends. Germline V gives CDR1 LGHNA, CDR2 YSLEER. The CDR3 spans 15 residues.

This clone turned up a few times. The chain is built from TRBV30 and TRBJ1-1; 7 bases are shared with TRBD1. The CDR3 loop spans 12 amino acids. The germline V gene encodes CDR1 GTSNPN and CDR2 SVGIG (reference sequence). V was clipped by 7 bases and J by 3 bases; unmatched bases: 5. The CDR3 region has the DNA TGTGCCTTCACGGACAGGTACACTGAAGCTTTCTTT. Residues: CAFTDRYTEAFF.

This chain links TRBV6-1 with TRBJ2-1, with TRBD1 matching over 8 bases. The CDR3 loop spans 14 amino acids. The germline CDR1 and CDR2 sequences are MNHNS and SASEGT. Trimming took 6 bases from V and 5 from J; bases not matched to a gene: 6. The CDR3 here is CASRGTGLNNEQFF. The CDR3 DNA follows: TGTGCCAGCAGAGGGACAGGATTGAACAATGAGCAGTTCTTC.

This clone was recorded once. The chain has TRBV7-3 and TRBJ2-3; TRBD2 matches 8 bases. The ends lost 1 base at V and 4 bases at J; junction bases unmatched: 13. The CDR3 sequence is 18 residues long. Germline V CDR1 and CDR2: SGHTA, FQGTGA. The CDR3 region has the DNA TGTGCCAGCAGCTTAAGGGGACCCAGCGGGAGCTGGGCAGATACGCAGTATTTT. It yields the protein CASSLRGPSGSWADTQYF.

J is TRBJ1-1 and V is TRBV23-1; maybe TRBD1 (6 bases). TRBV23-1 is filed as an ORF, its function uncertain. This CDR3 spans 18 amino acids. V shed 0 bases and J shed 0 bases, with 17 bases lying between them. The CDR3 loop reads CASSQSWDIQEMNTEAFF. As DNA, the CDR3 is TGCGCCAGCAGTCAATCATGGGACATCCAAGAGATGAACACTGAAGCTTTCTTT.

A remark on this clone: This specimen includes other DNA sequences encoding the same CDR3. The chain carries TRBV6-5 and TRBJ1-1; no definite D call. This CDR3 contains 12 residues. Trimming stripped 3 bases from V and 1 base from J, with 3 bases between. In germline, CDR1 is MNHEY, CDR2 SVGAGI. The CDR3 region is CASSYRNTEAFF. DNA for the CDR3: TGTGCCAGCAGTTATAGGAACACTGAAGCTTTCTTT.

The J gene is TRBJ2-5, the V gene TRBV4-1; perhaps TRBD2 as D (5 bases). V shed 6 bases and J shed 1 base, with 9 bases lying between them. The CDR3 loop spans 13 amino acids. The germline V gene encodes CDR1 MGHRA and CDR2 YSYEKL. Here the CDR3 DNA reads TGCGCCAGCAGGGGCGGAGGCCAAGAGACCCAGTACTTC. Translation gives CASRGGGQETQYF.

The chain recombines TRBV7-9 with TRBJ2-1; the D gene is possibly TRBD1 (6 bases). This CDR3 region has 16 residues. In germline, CDR1 is SEHNR, CDR2 FQNEAQ (reference sequence). With 3 bases removed from V and 6 bases from J, the gap between germline ends came to 18 bases. CDR3 protein: CASSLGYRERGNEQFF. CDR3 bases: TGTGCCAGCAGCTTGGGTTACAGGGAAAGGGGCAATGAGCAGTTCTTC.

This clone has a count of ten or more. The genes are TRBV5-6 and TRBJ2-5, with TRBD2 matching over 12 bases. Germline V gene lookup returns CDR1 SGHDT and CDR2 YYEEEE. This CDR3 comprises 16 residues. V lost 4 bases to trimming and J lost 5 bases; unmatched junction nucleotides: 9. In DNA, the CDR3 is TGTGCCAGCAGCAAGAGACTAGCGGGGGCCTGGGAGACCCAGTACTTC. This translates into CASSKRLAGAWETQYF.

The chain employs TRBV5-1 and TRBJ1-5, with D perhaps matching TRBD1 (6 bases). Germline V lookup: CDR1 SGHRS, CDR2 YFSETQ. The CDR3 runs 18 residues. V shed 0 bases and J shed 2 bases, with 18 bases lying between them. CDR3 DNA sequence: TGCGCCAGCAGCTTGGAGCGGGGGCAGTCCATTGGCAATCAGCCCCAGCATTTT. Translation gives CASSLERGQSIGNQPQHF.

The sample holds one count of this clone. The CDR3 here is CASSLSFRQGTRGTEAFF. CDR3 in DNA: TGTGCCAGCAGTCTTTCGTTTCGACAGGGAACGAGGGGCACTGAAGCTTTCTTT. This chain uses TRBV27 with TRBJ1-1; TRBD1 matches at 7 bases. Germline V lookup: CDR1 MNHEY, CDR2 SMNVEV (reference sequence). The ends lost 5 bases at V and 4 bases at J; junction bases unmatched: 19. This CDR3 region has 18 residues.

This clone was found once. The chain combines TRBV28 with TRBJ1-1; no clear D gene. CDR3 length equals 14 residues. V lost 2 bases and J lost 0, with 7 bases in between. Germline values: CDR1 MDHEN, CDR2 SYDVKM. The CDR3 bases are TGTGCCAGCAGTTTAGCACTCATGAACACTGAAGCTTTCTTT. Translating it yields CASSLALMNTEAFF.